This T cell receptor (beta chain) was profiled in a study of blood T cell repertoires in COVID-19. Germline assignment: CDR1 LGHNT and CDR2 FRNRAP. The CDR3 runs to 16 residues. The V end lost 2 bases, the J end lost 4 bases, and 18 bases lay between the germline ends. Some clones are missing from TCRdb's copy, which holds only in-frame ones; the method was immunoSEQ multiplex PCR. This sample has 200,000 to 250,000 clones, with 86% found just once. Material: peripheral blood. This clonotype originated in a woman between 45 and 65 years old with COVID-19, enrolled during active disease. This rearrangement joins TRBV12-5 to TRBJ2-7, with D possibly being TRBD2 (6 bases). This chain's CDR3 is CASGLFSRGWRYEQYV. CDR3 bases: TGTGCTAGTGGTTTGTTCTCTCGGGGGTGGAGGTACGAGCAGTACGTC.